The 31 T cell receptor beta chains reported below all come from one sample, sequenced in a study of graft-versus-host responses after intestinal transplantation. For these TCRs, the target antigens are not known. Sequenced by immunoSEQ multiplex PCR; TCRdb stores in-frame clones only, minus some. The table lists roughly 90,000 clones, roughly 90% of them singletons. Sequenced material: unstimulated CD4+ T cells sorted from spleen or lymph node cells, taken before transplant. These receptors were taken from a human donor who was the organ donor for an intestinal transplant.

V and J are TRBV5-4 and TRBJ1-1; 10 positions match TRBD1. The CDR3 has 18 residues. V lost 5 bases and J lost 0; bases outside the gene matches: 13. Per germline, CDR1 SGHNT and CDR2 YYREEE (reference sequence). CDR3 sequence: CASRPRQGAFRMNTEAFF. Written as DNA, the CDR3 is TGTGCCAGCAGGCCGCGACAGGGGGCATTTAGAATGAACACTGAAGCTTTCTTT.

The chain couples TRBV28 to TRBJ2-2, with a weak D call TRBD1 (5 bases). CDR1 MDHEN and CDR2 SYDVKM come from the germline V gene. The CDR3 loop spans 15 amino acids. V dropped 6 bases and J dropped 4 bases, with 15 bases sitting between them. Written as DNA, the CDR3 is TGTGCCAGCAGCCTGAGTGGGGCTGCCACCGGGGAGCTGTTTTTT. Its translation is CASSLSGAATGELFF.

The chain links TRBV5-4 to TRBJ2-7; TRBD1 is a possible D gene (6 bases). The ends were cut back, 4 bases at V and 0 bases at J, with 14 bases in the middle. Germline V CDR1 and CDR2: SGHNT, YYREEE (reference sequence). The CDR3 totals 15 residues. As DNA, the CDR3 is TGTGCCAGCAGCCAGGGACACCCGAGCTCCTACGAGCAGTACTTC. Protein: CASSQGHPSSYEQYF.

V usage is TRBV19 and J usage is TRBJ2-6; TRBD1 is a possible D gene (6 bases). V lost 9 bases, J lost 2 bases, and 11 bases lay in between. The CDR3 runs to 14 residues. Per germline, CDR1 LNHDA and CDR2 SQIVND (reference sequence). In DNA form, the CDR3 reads TGTGCCAGCAGGGACATCGCTGGGGCCAACGTCCTGACTTTC. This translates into CASRDIAGANVLTF.

CDR3 nucleotide sequence: TGTGCCAGCAGCCAATCAGCGGGGGGGGAATCATCAGATACGCAGTATTTT. The encoded protein is CASSQSAGGESSDTQYF. The chain is built from TRBV4-2 and TRBJ2-3, with 10 bases aligning to TRBD2. CDR1 LGHNA and CDR2 YNFKEQ come from the germline V gene. V lost 2 bases and J lost 4; bases outside the gene matches: 9. The CDR3 runs 17 residues.

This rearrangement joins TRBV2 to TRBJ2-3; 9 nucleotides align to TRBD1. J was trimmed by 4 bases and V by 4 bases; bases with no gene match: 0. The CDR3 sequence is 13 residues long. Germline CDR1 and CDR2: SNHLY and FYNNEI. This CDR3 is CASSGTGADTQYF. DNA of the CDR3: TGTGCCAGCAGTGGGACAGGGGCAGATACGCAGTATTTT. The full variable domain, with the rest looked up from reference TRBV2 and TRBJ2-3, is EPEVTQTPSHQVTQMGQEVILRCVPISNHLYFYWYRQILGQKVEFLVSFYNNEISEKSEIFDDQFSVERPDGSNFTLKIRSTKLEDSAMYFCASSGTGADTQYFGPGTRLTVL.

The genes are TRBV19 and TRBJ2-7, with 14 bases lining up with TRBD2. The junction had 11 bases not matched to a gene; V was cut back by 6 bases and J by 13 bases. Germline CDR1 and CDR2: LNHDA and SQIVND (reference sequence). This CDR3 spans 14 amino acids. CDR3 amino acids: CASSLHWTSGGLYF. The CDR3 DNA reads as TGTGCCAGTAGCCTTCATTGGACTAGCGGGGGGTTATACTTC.

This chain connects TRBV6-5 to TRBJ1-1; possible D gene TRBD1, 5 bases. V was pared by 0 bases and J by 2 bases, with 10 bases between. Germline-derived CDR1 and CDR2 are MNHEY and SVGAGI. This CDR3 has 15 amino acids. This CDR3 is CASSYSGQVNTEAFF. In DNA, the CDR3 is TGTGCCAGCAGTTACTCGGGGCAGGTTAACACTGAAGCTTTCTTT.

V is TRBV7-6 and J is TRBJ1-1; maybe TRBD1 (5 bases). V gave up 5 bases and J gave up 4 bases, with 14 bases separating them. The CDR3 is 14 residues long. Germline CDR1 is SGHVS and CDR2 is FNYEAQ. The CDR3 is CASSLIQGTTEAFF. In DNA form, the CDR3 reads TGTGCCAGCAGCCTTATCCAGGGAACCACTGAAGCTTTCTTT.

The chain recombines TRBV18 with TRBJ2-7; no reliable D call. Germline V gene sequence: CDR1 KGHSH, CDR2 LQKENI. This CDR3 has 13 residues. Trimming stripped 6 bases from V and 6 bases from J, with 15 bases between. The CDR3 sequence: CASSEVVGGEQYF. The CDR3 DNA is TGTGCCAGCTCTGAGGTCGTCGGTGGCGAGCAGTACTTC.

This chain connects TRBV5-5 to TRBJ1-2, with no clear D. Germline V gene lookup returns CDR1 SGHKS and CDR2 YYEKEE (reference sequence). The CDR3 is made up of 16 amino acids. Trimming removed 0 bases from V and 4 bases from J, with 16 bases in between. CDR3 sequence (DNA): TGTGCCAGCAGCTTGGGTGGTATCAGTGTCATCTATGGCTACACCTTC. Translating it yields CASSLGGISVIYGYTF.

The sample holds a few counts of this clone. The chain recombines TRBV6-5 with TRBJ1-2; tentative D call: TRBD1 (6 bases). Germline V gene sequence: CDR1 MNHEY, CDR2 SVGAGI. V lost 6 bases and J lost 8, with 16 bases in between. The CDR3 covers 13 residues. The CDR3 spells CASRSGALLGYTF. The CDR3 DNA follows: TGTGCCAGCAGATCAGGGGCCCTGCTGGGCTACACCTTC.

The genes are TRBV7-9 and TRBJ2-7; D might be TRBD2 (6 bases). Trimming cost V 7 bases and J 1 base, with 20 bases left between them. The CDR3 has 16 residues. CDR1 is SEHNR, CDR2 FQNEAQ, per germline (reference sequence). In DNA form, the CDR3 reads TGTGCCAGCACCCAACTCCTATCGGGGGTTTCCTACGAGCAGTACTTC. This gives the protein CASTQLLSGVSYEQYF.

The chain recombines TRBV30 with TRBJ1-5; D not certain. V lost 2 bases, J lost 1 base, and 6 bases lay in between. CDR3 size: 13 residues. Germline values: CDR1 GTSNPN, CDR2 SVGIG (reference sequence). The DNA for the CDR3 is TGTGCCTGGAGTTTTCGGAGCAATCAGCCCCAGCATTTT. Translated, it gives CAWSFRSNQPQHF.

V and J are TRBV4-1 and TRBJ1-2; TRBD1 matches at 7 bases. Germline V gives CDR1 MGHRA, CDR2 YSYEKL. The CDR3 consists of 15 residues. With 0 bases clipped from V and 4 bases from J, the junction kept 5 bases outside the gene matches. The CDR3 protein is CASSQDQNRGYGYTF. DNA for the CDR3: TGCGCCAGCAGCCAAGATCAAAACAGGGGCTATGGCTACACCTTC.

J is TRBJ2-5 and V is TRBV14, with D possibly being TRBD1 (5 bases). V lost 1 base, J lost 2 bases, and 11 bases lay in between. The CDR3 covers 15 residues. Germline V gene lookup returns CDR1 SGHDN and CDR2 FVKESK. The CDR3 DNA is TGTGCCAGCAGCCAAGGGGGCACCACTCAAGAGACCCAGTACTTC. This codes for CASSQGGTTQETQYF.

As DNA, the CDR3 is TGTGCCAGCAGCCCAGGGACTCTAGCGGTACAAGAGACCCAGTACTTC. It is translated as CASSPGTLAVQETQYF. The V gene is TRBV7-2, the J gene TRBJ2-5; 7 bases agree with TRBD2. This CDR3 has 16 residues. V trimming: 5 bases; J trimming: 2 bases; junction bases outside the gene matches: 11. Germline V gene lookup returns CDR1 SGHTA and CDR2 FQGNSA.

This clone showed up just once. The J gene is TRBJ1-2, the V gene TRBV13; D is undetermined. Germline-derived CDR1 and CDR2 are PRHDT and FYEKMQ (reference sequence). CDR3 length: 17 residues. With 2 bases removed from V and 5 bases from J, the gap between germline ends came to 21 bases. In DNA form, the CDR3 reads TGTGCCAGCAGCTTAAATCGGAGGAGGGCAGGAGTTTATGGCTACACCTTC. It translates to CASSLNRRRAGVYGYTF.

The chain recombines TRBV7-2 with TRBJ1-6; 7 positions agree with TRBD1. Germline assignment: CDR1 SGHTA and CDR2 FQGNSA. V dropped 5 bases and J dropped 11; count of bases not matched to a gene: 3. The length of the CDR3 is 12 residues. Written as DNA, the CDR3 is TGTGCCAGCAGCCAGGGGGACACACCCCTCCACTTT. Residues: CASSQGDTPLHF.

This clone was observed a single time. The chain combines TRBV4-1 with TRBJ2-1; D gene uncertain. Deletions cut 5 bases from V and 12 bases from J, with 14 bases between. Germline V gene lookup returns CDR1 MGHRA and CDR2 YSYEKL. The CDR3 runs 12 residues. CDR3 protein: CASSARSNPQFF. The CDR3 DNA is TGCGCCAGCAGCGCACGGAGTAACCCGCAGTTCTTC.

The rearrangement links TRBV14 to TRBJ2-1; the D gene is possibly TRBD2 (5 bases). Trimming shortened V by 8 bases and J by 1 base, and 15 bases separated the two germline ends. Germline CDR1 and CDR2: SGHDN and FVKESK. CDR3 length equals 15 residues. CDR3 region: CASSRRAGSYNEQFF. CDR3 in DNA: TGTGCCAGCTCGCGGCGGGCTGGGTCCTACAATGAGCAGTTCTTC.

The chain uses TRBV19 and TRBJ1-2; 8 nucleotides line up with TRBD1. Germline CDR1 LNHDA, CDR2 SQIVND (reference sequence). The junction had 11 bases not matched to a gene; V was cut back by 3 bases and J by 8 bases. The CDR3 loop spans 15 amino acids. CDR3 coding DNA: TGTGCCAGTAGTATTGGCAGGGGGCCGTTAGAGGGCTACACCTTC. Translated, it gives CASSIGRGPLEGYTF.

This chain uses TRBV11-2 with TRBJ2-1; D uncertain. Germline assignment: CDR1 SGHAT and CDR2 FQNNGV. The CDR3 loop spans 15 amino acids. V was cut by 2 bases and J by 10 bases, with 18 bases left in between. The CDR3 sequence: CASSLRLDGSLEQFF. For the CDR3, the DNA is TGTGCCAGCAGCTTAAGGCTAGACGGTTCCCTCGAGCAGTTCTTC.

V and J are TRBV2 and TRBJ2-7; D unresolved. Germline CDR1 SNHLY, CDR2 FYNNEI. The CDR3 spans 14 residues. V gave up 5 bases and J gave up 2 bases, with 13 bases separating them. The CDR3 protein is CASSPPRQAYEQYF. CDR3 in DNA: TGTGCCAGCAGTCCTCCCCGACAAGCCTACGAGCAGTACTTC.

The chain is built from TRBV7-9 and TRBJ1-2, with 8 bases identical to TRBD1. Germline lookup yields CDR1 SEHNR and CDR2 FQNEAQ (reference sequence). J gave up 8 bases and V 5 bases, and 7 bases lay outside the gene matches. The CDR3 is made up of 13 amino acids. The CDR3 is CASSPGTGKGYTF. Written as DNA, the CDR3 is TGTGCCAGCAGCCCCGGGACAGGAAAGGGCTACACCTTC.

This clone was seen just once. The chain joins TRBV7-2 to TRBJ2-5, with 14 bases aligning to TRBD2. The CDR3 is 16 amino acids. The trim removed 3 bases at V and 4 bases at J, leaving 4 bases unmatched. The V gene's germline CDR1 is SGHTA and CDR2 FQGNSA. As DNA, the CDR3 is TGTGCCAGCAGCTTTCAGGGACTAGCGGGAGTAGAGACCCAGTACTTC. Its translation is CASSFQGLAGVETQYF.

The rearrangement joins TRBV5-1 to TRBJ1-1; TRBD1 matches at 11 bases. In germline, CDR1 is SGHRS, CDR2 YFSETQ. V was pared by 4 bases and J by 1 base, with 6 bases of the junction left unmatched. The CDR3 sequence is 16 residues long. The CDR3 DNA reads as TGCGCCAGCAGCAGCCCCGGGACAGGGGGGAACACTGAAGCTTTCTTT. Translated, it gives CASSSPGTGGNTEAFF.

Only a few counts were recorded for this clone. This CDR3 is CASSLVYPRQALTQYF. In nucleotides, the CDR3 is TGTGCCAGCAGCTTAGTATACCCCCGTCAGGCCCTGACCCAGTACTTC. The chain employs TRBV7-8 and TRBJ2-5; D is undetermined. The CDR3 sequence is 16 residues long. The germline V and J ends were trimmed by 1 base and 7 bases, with 19 bases remaining between them. Germline values: CDR1 SGHVS, CDR2 FQNEAQ.

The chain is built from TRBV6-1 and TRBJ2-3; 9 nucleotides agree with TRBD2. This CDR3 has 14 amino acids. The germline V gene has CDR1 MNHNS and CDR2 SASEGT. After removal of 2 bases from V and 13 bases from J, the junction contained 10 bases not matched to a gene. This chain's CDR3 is CASSESPGLAGKYF. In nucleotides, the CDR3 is TGTGCCAGCAGTGAATCGCCCGGCCTAGCGGGGAAGTATTTT.

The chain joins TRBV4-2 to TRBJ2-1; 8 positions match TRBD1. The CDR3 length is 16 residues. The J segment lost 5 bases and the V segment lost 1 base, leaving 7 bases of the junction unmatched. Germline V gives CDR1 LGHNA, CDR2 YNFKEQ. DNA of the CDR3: TGTGCCAGCAGCCAAGTAGCACACAGGGGGGACAATGAGCAGTTCTTC. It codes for CASSQVAHRGDNEQFF.

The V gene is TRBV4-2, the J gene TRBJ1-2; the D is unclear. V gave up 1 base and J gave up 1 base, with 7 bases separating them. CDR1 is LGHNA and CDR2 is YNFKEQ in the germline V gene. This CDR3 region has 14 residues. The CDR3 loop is CASSQGQFNYGYTF. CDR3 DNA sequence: TGTGCCAGCAGCCAAGGTCAGTTTAACTATGGCTACACCTTC.